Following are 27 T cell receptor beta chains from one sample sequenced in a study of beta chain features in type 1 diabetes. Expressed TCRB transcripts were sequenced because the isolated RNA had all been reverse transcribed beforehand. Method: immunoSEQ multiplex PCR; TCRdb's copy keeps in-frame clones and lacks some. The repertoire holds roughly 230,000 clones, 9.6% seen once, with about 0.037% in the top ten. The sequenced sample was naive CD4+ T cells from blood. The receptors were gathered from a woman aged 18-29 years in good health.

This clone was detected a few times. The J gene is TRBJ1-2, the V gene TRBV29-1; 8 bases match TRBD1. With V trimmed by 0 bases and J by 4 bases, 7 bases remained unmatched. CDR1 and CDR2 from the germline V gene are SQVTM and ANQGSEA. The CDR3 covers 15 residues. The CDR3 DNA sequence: TGCAGCGTTGAAGATCTCCAGGGGGCAAGCTATGGCTACACCTTC. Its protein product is CSVEDLQGASYGYTF. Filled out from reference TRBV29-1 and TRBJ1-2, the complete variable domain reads SAVISQKPSRDICQRGTSLTIQCQVDSQVTMMFWYRQQPGQSLTLIATANQGSEATYESGFVIDKFPISRPNLTFSTLTVSNMSPEDSSIYLCSVEDLQGASYGYTFGSGTRLTVV.

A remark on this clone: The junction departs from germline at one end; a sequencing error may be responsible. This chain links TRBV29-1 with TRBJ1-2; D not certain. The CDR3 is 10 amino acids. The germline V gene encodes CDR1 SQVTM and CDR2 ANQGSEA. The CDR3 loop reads CSVEDRGYTF. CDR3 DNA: TGCAGCGTAGAAGACCGGGGTTACACCTTC.

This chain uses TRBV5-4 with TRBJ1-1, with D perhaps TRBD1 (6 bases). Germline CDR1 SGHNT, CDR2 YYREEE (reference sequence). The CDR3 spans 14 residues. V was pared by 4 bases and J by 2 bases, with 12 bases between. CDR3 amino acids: CASSQRGGNTEAFF. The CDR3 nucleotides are TGTGCCAGCAGCCAGAGGGGGGGTAACACTGAAGCTTTCTTT. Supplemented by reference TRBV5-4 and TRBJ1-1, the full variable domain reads ETGVTQSPTHLIKTRGQQVTLRCSSQSGHNTVSWYQQALGQGPQFIFQYYREEENGRGNFPPRFSGLQFPNYSSELNVNALELDDSALYLCASSQRGGNTEAFFGQGTRLTVV.

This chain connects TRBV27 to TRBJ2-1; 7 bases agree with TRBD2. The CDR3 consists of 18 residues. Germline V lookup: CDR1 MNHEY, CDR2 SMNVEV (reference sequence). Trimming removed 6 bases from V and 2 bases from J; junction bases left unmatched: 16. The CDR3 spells CASSPPPWREYTYNEQFF. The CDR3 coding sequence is TGTGCCAGCAGCCCGCCTCCATGGCGGGAGTACACCTACAATGAGCAGTTCTTC.

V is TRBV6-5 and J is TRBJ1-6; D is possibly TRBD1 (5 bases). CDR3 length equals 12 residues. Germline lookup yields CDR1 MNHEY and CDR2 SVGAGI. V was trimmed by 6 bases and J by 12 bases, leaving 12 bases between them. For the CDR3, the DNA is TGTGCCAGCAGCTCAAATCAGGGACCCCTCCACTTT. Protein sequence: CASSSNQGPLHF.

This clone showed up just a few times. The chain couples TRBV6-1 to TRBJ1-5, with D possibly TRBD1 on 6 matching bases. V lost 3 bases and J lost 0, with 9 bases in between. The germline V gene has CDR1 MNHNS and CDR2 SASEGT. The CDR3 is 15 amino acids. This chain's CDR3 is CASSETGNSNQPQHF. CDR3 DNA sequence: TGTGCCAGCAGTGAGACAGGAAATAGCAATCAGCCCCAGCATTTT.

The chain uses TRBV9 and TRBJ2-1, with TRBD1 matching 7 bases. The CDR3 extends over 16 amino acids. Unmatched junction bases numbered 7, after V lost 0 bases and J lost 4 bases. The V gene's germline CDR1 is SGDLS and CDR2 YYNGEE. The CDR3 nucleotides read TGTGCCAGCAGCGTAGGATTAACAGGGGCATACAATGAGCAGTTCTTC. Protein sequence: CASSVGLTGAYNEQFF.

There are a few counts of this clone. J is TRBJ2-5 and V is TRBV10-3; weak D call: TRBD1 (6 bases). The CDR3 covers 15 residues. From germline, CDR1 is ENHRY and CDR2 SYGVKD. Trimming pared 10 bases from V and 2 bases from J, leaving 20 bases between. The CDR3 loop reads CATSTPMGAQETQYF. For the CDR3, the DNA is TGTGCCACCTCAACTCCGATGGGGGCTCAAGAGACCCAGTACTTC.

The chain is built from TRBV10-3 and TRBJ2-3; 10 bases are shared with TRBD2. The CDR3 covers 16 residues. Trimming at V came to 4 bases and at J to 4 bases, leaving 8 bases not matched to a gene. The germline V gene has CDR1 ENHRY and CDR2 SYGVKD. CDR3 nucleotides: TGTGCCATCAGTGGCCTAGCGGGAGCTGGGCCAGATACGCAGTATTTT. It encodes CAISGLAGAGPDTQYF.

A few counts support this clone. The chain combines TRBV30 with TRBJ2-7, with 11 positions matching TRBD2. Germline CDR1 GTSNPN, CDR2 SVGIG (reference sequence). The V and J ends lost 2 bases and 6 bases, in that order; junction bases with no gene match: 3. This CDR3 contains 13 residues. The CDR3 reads CAWSPLAGGEQYF. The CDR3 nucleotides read TGTGCCTGGAGTCCTCTAGCGGGAGGCGAGCAGTACTTC.

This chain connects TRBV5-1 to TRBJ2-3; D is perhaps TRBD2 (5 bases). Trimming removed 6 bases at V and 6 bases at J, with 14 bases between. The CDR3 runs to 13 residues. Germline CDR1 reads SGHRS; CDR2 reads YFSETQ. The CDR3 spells CASNSAGEDTQYF. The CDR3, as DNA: TGCGCCAGCAATTCCGCGGGCGAGGATACGCAGTATTTT. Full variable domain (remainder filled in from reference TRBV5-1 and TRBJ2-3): KAGVTQTPRYLIKTRGQQVTLSCSPISGHRSVSWYQQTPGQGLQFLFEYFSETQRNKGNFPGRFSGRQFSNSRSEMNVSTLELGDSALYLCASNSAGEDTQYFGPGTRLTVL.

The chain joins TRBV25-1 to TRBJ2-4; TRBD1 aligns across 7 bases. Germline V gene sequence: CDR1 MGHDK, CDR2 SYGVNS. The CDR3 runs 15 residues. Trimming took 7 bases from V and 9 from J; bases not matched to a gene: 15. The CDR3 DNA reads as TGTGCCAGCACCCATGAGACAGGCGCAGGGGGCATTCAGTACTTC. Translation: CASTHETGAGGIQYF.

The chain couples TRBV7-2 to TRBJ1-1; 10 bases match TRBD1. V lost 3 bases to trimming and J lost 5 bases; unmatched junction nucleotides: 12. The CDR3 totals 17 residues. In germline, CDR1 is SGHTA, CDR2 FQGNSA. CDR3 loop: CASSFFPQGQGRTEAFF. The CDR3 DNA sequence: TGTGCCAGCAGCTTCTTTCCCCAGGGACAGGGGAGAACTGAAGCTTTCTTT.

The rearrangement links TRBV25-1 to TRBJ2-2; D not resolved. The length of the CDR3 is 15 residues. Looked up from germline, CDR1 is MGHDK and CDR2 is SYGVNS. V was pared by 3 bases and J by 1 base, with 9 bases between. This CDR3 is CASSDVQVNTGELFF. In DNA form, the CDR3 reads TGTGCCAGCAGTGACGTGCAGGTGAACACCGGGGAGCTGTTTTTT.

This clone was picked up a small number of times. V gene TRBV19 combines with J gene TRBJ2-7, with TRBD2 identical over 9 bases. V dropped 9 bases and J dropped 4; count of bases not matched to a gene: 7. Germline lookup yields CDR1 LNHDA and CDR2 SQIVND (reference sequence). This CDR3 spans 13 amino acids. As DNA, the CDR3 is TGTGCCAGCATGATTGCGGGGGGGTACGAGCAGTACTTC. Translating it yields CASMIAGGYEQYF.

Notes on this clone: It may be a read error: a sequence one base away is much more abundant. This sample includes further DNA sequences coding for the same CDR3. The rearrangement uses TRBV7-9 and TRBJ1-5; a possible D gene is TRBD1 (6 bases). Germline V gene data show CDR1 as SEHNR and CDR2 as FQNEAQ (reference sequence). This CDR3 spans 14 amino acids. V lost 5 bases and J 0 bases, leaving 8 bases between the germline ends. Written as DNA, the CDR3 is TGTGCCAGCAGCCTGGACAGTAGCAATCAGCCCCAGCATTTT. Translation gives CASSLDSSNQPQHF.

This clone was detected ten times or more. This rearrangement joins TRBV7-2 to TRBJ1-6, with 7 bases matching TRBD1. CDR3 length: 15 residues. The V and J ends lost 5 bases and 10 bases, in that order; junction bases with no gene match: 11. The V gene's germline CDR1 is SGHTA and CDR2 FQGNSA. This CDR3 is CASSELDRVRSPLHF. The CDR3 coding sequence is TGTGCCAGCAGCGAGTTAGACAGGGTCCGATCACCCCTCCACTTT.

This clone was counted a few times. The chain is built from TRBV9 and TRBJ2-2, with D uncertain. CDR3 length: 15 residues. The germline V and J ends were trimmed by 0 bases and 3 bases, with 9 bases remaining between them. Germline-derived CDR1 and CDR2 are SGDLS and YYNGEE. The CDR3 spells CASSVANSHTGELFF. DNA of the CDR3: TGTGCCAGCAGCGTAGCGAACTCACACACCGGGGAGCTGTTTTTT.

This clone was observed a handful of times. The CDR3, as DNA: TGCGCCAGCAGCCTCATGATCGGGGGTTCGGCCGGGGAGCTGTTTTTT. Its protein product is CASSLMIGGSAGELFF. This sequence joins TRBV5-1 and TRBJ2-2, with D maybe TRBD2 (6 bases). Germline CDR1 SGHRS, CDR2 YFSETQ. CDR3 length equals 16 residues. V was trimmed by 4 bases and J by 6 bases, leaving 19 bases between them.

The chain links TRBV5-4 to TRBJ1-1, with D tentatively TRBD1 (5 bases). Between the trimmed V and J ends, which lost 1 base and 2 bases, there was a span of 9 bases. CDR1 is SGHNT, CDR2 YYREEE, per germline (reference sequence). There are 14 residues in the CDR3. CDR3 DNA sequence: TGTGCCAGCAGCTTGAGGACACCTAACACTGAAGCTTTCTTT. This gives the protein CASSLRTPNTEAFF.

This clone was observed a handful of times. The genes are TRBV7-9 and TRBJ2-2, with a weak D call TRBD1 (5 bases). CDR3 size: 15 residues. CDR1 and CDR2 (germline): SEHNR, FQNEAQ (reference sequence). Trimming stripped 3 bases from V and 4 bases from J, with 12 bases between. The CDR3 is CASSFGFQGTGELFF. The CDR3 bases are TGTGCCAGCAGCTTCGGTTTCCAGGGCACCGGGGAGCTGTTTTTT.

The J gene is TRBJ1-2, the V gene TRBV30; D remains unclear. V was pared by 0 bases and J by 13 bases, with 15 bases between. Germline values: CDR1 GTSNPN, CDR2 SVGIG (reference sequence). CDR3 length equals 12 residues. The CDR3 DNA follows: TGTGCCTGGAGTGTACCGACGATTCAGGTCACCTTC. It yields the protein CAWSVPTIQVTF.

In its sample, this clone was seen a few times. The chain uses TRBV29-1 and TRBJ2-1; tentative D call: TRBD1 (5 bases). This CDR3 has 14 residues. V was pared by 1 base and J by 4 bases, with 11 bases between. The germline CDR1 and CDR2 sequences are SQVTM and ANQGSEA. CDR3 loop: CSVEVRQGYNEQFF. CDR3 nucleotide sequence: TGCAGCGTTGAAGTTCGGCAGGGTTACAATGAGCAGTTCTTC.

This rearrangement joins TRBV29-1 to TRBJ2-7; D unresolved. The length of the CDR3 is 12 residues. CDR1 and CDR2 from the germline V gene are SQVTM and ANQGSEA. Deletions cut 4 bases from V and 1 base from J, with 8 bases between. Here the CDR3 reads CSVVQASYEQYF. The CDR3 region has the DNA TGCAGCGTTGTTCAGGCGTCCTACGAGCAGTACTTC.

CDR3 region: CASKRGGNTEAFF. CDR3 nucleotides: TGTGCCAGCAAGCGAGGGGGGAACACTGAAGCTTTCTTT. This sequence joins TRBV2 and TRBJ1-1; a weak D match, TRBD1 (6 bases). Germline V CDR1 and CDR2: SNHLY, FYNNEI. The CDR3 covers 13 residues. The germline V and J ends were trimmed by 7 bases and 1 base, with 10 bases remaining between them.

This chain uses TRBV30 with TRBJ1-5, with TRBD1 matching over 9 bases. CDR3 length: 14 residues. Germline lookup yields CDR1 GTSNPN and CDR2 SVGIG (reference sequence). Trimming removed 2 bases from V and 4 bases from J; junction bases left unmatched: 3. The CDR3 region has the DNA TGTGCCTGGAGTAAGGGACAGGGAAATCAGCCCCAGCATTTT. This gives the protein CAWSKGQGNQPQHF.

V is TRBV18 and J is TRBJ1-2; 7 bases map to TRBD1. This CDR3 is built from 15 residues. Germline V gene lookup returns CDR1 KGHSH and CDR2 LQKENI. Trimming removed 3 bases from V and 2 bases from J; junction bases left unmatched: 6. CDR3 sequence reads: CASSPGGQVNYGYTF. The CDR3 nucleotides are TGTGCCAGCTCACCGGGCGGACAGGTCAACTATGGCTACACCTTC.